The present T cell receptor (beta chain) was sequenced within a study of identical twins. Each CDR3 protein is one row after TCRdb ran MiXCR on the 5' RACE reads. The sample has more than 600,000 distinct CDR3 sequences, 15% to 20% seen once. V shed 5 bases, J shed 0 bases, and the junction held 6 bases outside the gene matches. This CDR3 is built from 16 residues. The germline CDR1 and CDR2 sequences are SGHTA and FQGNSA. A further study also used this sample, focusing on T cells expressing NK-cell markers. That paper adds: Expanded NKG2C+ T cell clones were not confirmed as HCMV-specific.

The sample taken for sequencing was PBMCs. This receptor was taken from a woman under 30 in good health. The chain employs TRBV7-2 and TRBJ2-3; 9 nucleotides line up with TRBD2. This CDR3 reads CASSQRLADSTDTQYF. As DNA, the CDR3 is TGTGCCAGCAGCCAGAGACTAGCGGACAGCACAGATACGCAGTATTTT.